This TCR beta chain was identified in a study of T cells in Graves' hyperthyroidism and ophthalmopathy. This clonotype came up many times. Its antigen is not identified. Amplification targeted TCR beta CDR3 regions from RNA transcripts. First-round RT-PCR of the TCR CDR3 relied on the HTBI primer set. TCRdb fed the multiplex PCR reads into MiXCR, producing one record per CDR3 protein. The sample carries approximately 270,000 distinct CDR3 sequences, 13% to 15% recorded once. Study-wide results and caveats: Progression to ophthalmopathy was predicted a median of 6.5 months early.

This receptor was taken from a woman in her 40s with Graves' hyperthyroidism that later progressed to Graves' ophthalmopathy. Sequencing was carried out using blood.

CDR3 amino acids: CSARDWSGGNQPQHF. DNA for the CDR3: TGCAGTGCTAGAGATTGGTCGGGAGGGAATCAGCCCCAGCATTTT. The chain joins TRBV20-1 to TRBJ1-5; D unclear. The germline gives CDR1 DFQATT, CDR2 SNEGSKA (reference sequence). Deletions cut 0 bases from V and 4 bases from J, with 13 bases between. The CDR3 runs 15 residues.